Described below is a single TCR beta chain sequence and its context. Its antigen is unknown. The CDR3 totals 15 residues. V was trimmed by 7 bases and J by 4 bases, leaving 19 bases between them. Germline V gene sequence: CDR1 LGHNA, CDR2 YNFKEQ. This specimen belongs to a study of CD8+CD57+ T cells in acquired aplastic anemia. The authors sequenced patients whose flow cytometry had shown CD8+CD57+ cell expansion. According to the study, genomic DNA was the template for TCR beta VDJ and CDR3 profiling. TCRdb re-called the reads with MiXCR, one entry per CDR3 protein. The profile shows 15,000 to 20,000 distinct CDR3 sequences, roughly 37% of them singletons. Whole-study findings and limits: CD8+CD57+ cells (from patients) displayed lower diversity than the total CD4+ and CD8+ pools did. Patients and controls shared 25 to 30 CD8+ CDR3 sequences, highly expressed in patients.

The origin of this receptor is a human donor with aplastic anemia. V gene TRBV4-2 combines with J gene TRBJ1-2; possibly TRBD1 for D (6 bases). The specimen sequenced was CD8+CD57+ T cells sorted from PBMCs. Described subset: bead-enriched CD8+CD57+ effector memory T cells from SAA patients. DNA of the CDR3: TGTGCCAGCACCCCCAACGTGGACAGCCTCTATGGCTACACCTTC. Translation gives CASTPNVDSLYGYTF.